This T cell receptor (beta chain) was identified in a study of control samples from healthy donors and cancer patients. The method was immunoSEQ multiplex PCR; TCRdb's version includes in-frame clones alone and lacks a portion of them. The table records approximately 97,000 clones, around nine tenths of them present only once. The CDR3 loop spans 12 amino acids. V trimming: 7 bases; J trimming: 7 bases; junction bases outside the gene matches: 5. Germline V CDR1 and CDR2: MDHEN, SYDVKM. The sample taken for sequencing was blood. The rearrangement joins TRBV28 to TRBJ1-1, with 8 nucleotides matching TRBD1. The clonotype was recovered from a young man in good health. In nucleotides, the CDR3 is TGTGCCAGCATCACGACAGGGGATGAAGCTTTCTTT. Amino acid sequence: CASITTGDEAFF.